The 32 T cell receptor beta chains listed next were all sequenced from one sample in a study of T cells in women clearing cervical HPV infection (dated by TCRdb to the late 2010s). Receptors were amplified or captured by the immunoSEQ multiplex PCR assay. What TCRdb holds here is the immuneACCESS table cut down to in-frame rearrangements. Part of the clones is not present; checked against another copy, under half of the missing clones reflect an unresolved V gene, and the others are unexplained. The table held for this sample gives around 19,000 clones. Of the sample, under 5.5% falls within the top ten clones. Sequencing used blood buffy coat. The receptor source for this set is a woman aged 18 to 75 with a cervical HPV16 infection that either progressed to CIN3+ or cleared (not recorded which).

A word on this clone: The sequenced fragment ends 3 residues before the CDR3 boundary, so the rest is inferred from the germline J gene. This chain joins TRBV12-3 or TRBV12-4 and TRBJ1-1; 11 nucleotides agree with TRBD1. J gave up 6 bases and V 5 bases, and 5 bases lay outside the gene matches. This CDR3 is 14 amino acids long. The sequenced CDR3 bases are TGTGCCAGCAGTCCAGGACAGGGGGCGGCTGAA. The encoded protein is CASSPGQGAAE. The full-length CDR3 reads as CASSPGQGAAEAFF.

The CDR3 is CASSLTRGGRADTYTF. CDR3 bases read: TGTGCCAGCAGCTTAACGAGGGGGGGCAGAGCAGATACC. The chain combines TRBV7-3 with TRBJ1-2; weak D call: TRBD1 (6 bases). The observed sequence ends 3 residues before the CDR3 terminus, with the missing tail filled in from the germline J gene. Germline CDR1 SGHTA, CDR2 FQGTGA. The length of the CDR3 is 16 residues.

Comments on this clone: The sequenced fragment ends 3 residues before the CDR3 boundary, so the rest is inferred from the germline J gene. The chain links TRBV24-1 to TRBJ2-1; possibly TRBD1 for D (7 bases). Per germline, CDR1 KGHDR and CDR2 SFDVKD. The ends were cut back, 4 bases at V and 6 bases at J, with 18 bases in the middle. This CDR3 has 16 residues. The CDR3 protein is CATSERDSLRGNEQFF. The sequenced CDR3 bases are TGTGCCACCAGTGAGCGGGACAGCTTAAGAGGCAATGAG.

As concerns this clone: The CDR3 end is not reached by the read, which stops 3 residues before it; the germline J gene fills it in. The rearrangement links TRBV5-1 to TRBJ2-2, with 7 bases fitting TRBD1. In germline, CDR1 is SGHRS, CDR2 YFSETQ. The V and J ends lost 4 bases and 0 bases, in that order; junction bases with no gene match: 0. The CDR3 runs to 14 residues. This CDR3 reads CASSDRANTGELFF. The part of the CDR3 DNA that was read is TGCGCCAGCAGCGACAGGGCGAACACCGGGGAG.

Notes on this clone: The read ends 3 residues shy of where the CDR3 ends; the end is completed using the germline J gene. The chain employs TRBV7-3 and TRBJ1-6; the D gene is possibly TRBD1 (6 bases). Germline V lookup: CDR1 SGHTA, CDR2 FQGTGA. The V end was cut by 5 bases, the J end by 7 bases, with 18 bases between. The CDR3 loop spans 16 amino acids. The CDR3 is CASSRGMGARNSPLHF. CDR3 DNA (partial): TGTGCCAGCAGCAGAGGGATGGGGGCCAGGAATTCACCC.

On this clone itself: The read terminates 3 residues ahead of where the CDR3 ends, so the germline J gene completes it. The chain links TRBV12-3 or TRBV12-4 to TRBJ1-2, with TRBD1 identical over 7 bases. The CDR3 loop spans 17 amino acids. Trimming took 2 bases from V and 5 from J; bases not matched to a gene: 14. This CDR3 reads CASSLRHGGQRGYGYTF. The sequenced part of the CDR3 DNA is TGTGCCAGCAGTTTACGACACGGGGGACAGAGAGGATATGGC.

Comments on this clone: The read comes to an end 3 residues before the CDR3 does, leaving the germline J gene to fill in the end. V usage is TRBV5-1 and J usage is TRBJ1-1; D might be TRBD1 (5 bases). The CDR3 is made up of 15 amino acids. V was shortened by 4 bases and J by 2 bases, with 15 bases between the two germline ends. CDR1 SGHRS and CDR2 YFSETQ come from the germline V gene. CDR3 sequence reads: CASSREGQFNTEAFF. The DNA read from the CDR3 is TGCGCCAGCAGCAGGGAGGGGCAATTCAACACTGAA.

A remark on this clone: Sequencing ends 3 residues short of the CDR3 end; the germline J gene provides the rest. The V call is TRBV20-1, the J call TRBJ2-1, with 12 bases that match TRBD2. V was pared by 2 bases and J by 2 bases, with 4 bases of the junction left unmatched. Germline V gene lookup returns CDR1 DFQATT and CDR2 SNEGSKA (reference sequence). This CDR3 has 16 residues. The covered CDR3 bases are TGCAGTGCTAGATTCCTAGCGGGGGGGGCCTACAATGAG. This translates into CSARFLAGGAYNE. The whole CDR3 is CSARFLAGGAYNEQFF.

A remark on this clone: The DNA ends 3 residues before the CDR3 does, and the rest of the CDR3 is filled in from the germline J gene. The V call is TRBV12-3 or TRBV12-4, the J call TRBJ2-1, with a possible D match to TRBD1 (5 bases). V gave up 6 bases and J gave up 2 bases, with 14 bases separating them. This CDR3 contains 15 residues. This CDR3 is CASSLIGAPYNEQFF. Incomplete CDR3 DNA: TGTGCCAGCAGCCTGATAGGGGCCCCCTACAATGAG.

Note on this clone: The read halts 3 residues ahead of the CDR3 end, with the missing end drawn from the germline J gene. V gene TRBV4-2 combines with J gene TRBJ2-7; TRBD2 agrees at 12 bases. CDR3 length: 18 amino acids. Germline CDR1 and CDR2: LGHNA and YNFKEQ. V lost 4 bases to trimming and J lost 2 bases; unmatched junction nucleotides: 12. CDR3 in amino acids: CASSPSSGGAVSPYEQYF. The part of the CDR3 DNA that was read is TGTGCCAGCAGCCCCTCTAGCGGGGGGGCCGTTAGCCCCTACGAG.

Note on this clone: The read stops 3 residues short of the end of the CDR3; the missing end is completed from the germline J gene. The chain has TRBV11-3 and TRBJ2-1; D gene uncertain. V gave up 1 base and J gave up 8 bases, with 9 bases separating them. The germline V gene encodes CDR1 SGHNT and CDR2 YENEEA. The CDR3 has 13 amino acids. The CDR3 loop reads CASSLGAGYEQFF. CDR3 bases read: TGTGCCAGCAGCTTAGGAGCCGGGTATGAG.

Points on this clone: Read coverage stops 3 residues before the CDR3 terminus; the germline J gene supplies the remainder. The chain recombines TRBV20-1 with TRBJ2-5; 7 nucleotides agree with TRBD2. The CDR3 has 16 residues. Germline loops: CDR1 DFQATT, CDR2 SNEGSKA (reference sequence). The V segment lost 0 bases and the J segment 0 bases; nucleotides outside the gene matches: 7. CDR3 region: CSARDALAENQETQYF. The sequenced part of the CDR3 DNA is TGCAGTGCTAGAGATGCGCTAGCGGAGAACCAAGAGACC.

To note about this clone: The read terminates 3 residues before the CDR3 end, so the remaining end is supplied by the germline J gene. The chain links TRBV19 to TRBJ1-1; D gene uncertain. The CDR3 is made up of 13 amino acids. Germline V gives CDR1 LNHDA, CDR2 SQIVND (reference sequence). Trimming cost V 9 bases and J 4 bases, with 15 bases left between them. CDR3 DNA (partial): TGTGCCAGCACTGGGCAGAAAGGCACTGAA. Amino acid sequence: CASTGQKGTE. The whole CDR3 region reads CASTGQKGTEAFF.

Regarding this clone: Read data end 3 residues before the CDR3 end; the end is taken from the germline J gene. The genes are TRBV6-1 and TRBJ2-2; possible D gene TRBD2, 5 bases. The germline V gene has CDR1 MNHNS and CDR2 SASEGT. V lost 2 bases to trimming and J lost 5 bases, with 15 bases between them. The CDR3 has 16 residues. The CDR3 loop reads CASSERVVGVTGELFF. The CDR3 DNA, read in part, is TGTGCCAGCAGTGAAAGAGTTGTCGGGGTAACCGGGGAG.

Concerning this clone itself: The missing CDR3 end, 3 residues past where the read stops, is filled in from the germline J gene. This chain links TRBV12-3 or TRBV12-4 with TRBJ2-3; D is unresolved. Trimming cost V 3 bases and J 2 bases, with 15 bases left between them. This CDR3 comprises 16 residues. The CDR3 protein is CASSFSAESNTDTQYF. Incomplete CDR3 DNA: TGTGCCAGCAGTTTCTCGGCGGAGAGTAACACAGATACG.

As regards this clone: Read coverage stops 3 residues before the CDR3 terminus; the germline J gene supplies the remainder. The chain has TRBV28 and TRBJ2-4, with 7 bases matching TRBD2. In germline, CDR1 is MDHEN, CDR2 SYDVKM. Trimming took 6 bases from V and 3 from J; bases not matched to a gene: 14. There are 17 residues in the CDR3. The sequenced CDR3 bases are TGTGCCAGCAGCCTCGTGGGGAGGGGAAAGGGCAAAAACATT. Its translation is CASSLVGRGKGKNI. The CDR3, in full, reads CASSLVGRGKGKNIQYF.

Turning to this clone: The CDR3 extends 3 residues past the end of the read, so its final part is completed from the germline J gene. The genes are TRBV20-1 and TRBJ1-6, with no clear D. The V end was cut by 6 bases, the J end by 3 bases, with 15 bases between. This CDR3 is built from 15 residues. Germline CDR1 reads DFQATT; CDR2 reads SNEGSKA (reference sequence). Partial CDR3 DNA: TGCAGTGCGCAGACGTCGGGGAACTATAATTCACCC. Translated: CSAQTSGNYNSP. The CDR3 reads in full as CSAQTSGNYNSPLHF.

On this clone itself: The read halts 3 residues ahead of the CDR3 end, with the missing end drawn from the germline J gene. The chain couples TRBV18 to TRBJ1-1; possible D gene TRBD1, 5 bases. The CDR3 contains 12 residues. Germline CDR1 reads KGHSH; CDR2 reads LQKENI. CDR3 amino acids: CASSPVGETAFF. The covered CDR3 bases are TGTGCCAGCTCACCGGTAGGGGAGACC.

A note on this clone: The observed sequence ends 3 residues before the CDR3 terminus, with the missing tail filled in from the germline J gene. V and J are TRBV13 and TRBJ1-2, with 9 positions matching TRBD1. Germline V gene data show CDR1 as PRHDT and CDR2 as FYEKMQ (reference sequence). This CDR3 contains 16 residues. J gave up 0 bases and V 5 bases, and 7 bases lay outside the gene matches. The CDR3 loop is CASSGYGDRANYGYTF. The CDR3 DNA, read in part, is TGTGCCAGCAGCGGATACGGGGACAGGGCTAACTATGGC.

Points on this clone: The read comes to an end 3 residues before the CDR3 does, leaving the germline J gene to fill in the end. V usage is TRBV2 and J usage is TRBJ2-5; 11 nucleotides agree with TRBD2. In germline, CDR1 is SNHLY, CDR2 FYNNEI. The CDR3 has 14 amino acids. V gave up 5 bases and J gave up 3 bases; unmatched junction bases: 2. The CDR3 loop reads CASSPSGGKETQYF. The part of the CDR3 DNA that was read is TGTGCCAGCAGTCCTAGCGGGGGGAAAGAGACC. Together with reference TRBV2 and TRBJ2-5, the CDR3 gives the full variable domain: EPEVTQTPSHQVTQMGQEVILRCVPISNHLYFYWYRQILGQKVEFLVSFYNNEISEKSEIFDDQFSVERPDGSNFTLKIRSTKLEDSAMYFCASSPSGGKETQYFGPGTRLLVL.

For this clone: The missing CDR3 end, 3 residues past where the read stops, is filled in from the germline J gene. The chain joins TRBV2 to TRBJ2-3, with 10 bases lining up with TRBD2. J was trimmed by 0 bases and V by 10 bases; bases with no gene match: 4. The CDR3 is 14 residues long. Germline CDR1 reads SNHLY; CDR2 reads FYNNEI. CDR3 DNA, as far as it was read: TGTGCCACTGAGACTAGCGGGAGCACAGATACG. Protein sequence: CATETSGSTDT. The entire CDR3 sequence reads CATETSGSTDTQYF.

With respect to this clone: The read halts 3 residues ahead of the CDR3 end, with the missing end drawn from the germline J gene. This chain connects TRBV6-4 to TRBJ1-6, with 7 positions matching TRBD1. The germline V gene has CDR1 MRHNA and CDR2 SNTAGT. The CDR3 sequence is 15 residues long. The J segment lost 4 bases and the V segment lost 5 bases, leaving 5 bases of the junction unmatched. The covered CDR3 bases are TGTGCCAGCAGTACTGACAGGGCTTATAATTCACCC. Translated: CASSTDRAYNSP. The complete CDR3 reads CASSTDRAYNSPLHF.

Concerning this clone itself: The observed sequence ends 3 residues before the CDR3 terminus, with the missing tail filled in from the germline J gene. J is TRBJ1-2 and V is TRBV5-1, with 12 bases fitting TRBD1. This CDR3 is 17 amino acids long. Per germline, CDR1 SGHRS and CDR2 YFSETQ. Germline trimming cut 4 bases from V and 4 bases from J; bases unmatched to any gene: 11. The CDR3 DNA, read in part, is TGCGCCAGCAGCCCGGCTGGGACAGGGGGCCCGGGCTATGGC. Translated, it gives CASSPAGTGGPGYG. In full, the CDR3 is CASSPAGTGGPGYGYTF.

Details on this clone: Read sequence stops 3 residues before the CDR3 end, and the germline J gene provides the missing end. V usage is TRBV7-9 and J usage is TRBJ1-1; D perhaps matches TRBD1 (6 bases). The V gene's germline CDR1 is SEHNR and CDR2 FQNEAQ (reference sequence). The CDR3 length is 13 residues. Deletions cut 4 bases from V and 6 bases from J, with 12 bases between. The chain's CDR3 is CASSSRQVPEAFF. CDR3 DNA, as far as it was read: TGTGCCAGCAGCTCCCGACAGGTTCCTGAA.

For this clone: The read is 3 residues too short to cover the CDR3 end, so that end is filled in from the germline J gene. This chain connects TRBV2 to TRBJ1-5; D gene uncertain. The CDR3 is made up of 13 amino acids. In germline, CDR1 is SNHLY, CDR2 FYNNEI. V dropped 6 bases and J dropped 4 bases, with 10 bases sitting between them. The CDR3 spells CASRRVPNQPQHF. CDR3 DNA, as far as it was read: TGTGCCAGCAGAAGGGTCCCAAATCAGCCC. The complete variable domain, with remaining parts taken from reference TRBV2 and TRBJ1-5, reads EPEVTQTPSHQVTQMGQEVILRCVPISNHLYFYWYRQILGQKVEFLVSFYNNEISEKSEIFDDQFSVERPDGSNFTLKIRSTKLEDSAMYFCASRRVPNQPQHFGDGTRLSIL.

Points on this clone: The missing CDR3 end, 3 residues past where the read stops, is filled in from the germline J gene. This chain joins TRBV2 and TRBJ2-3; 12 bases match TRBD2. CDR1 SNHLY and CDR2 FYNNEI come from the germline V gene. V was clipped by 5 bases and J by 6 bases; unmatched bases: 6. CDR3 length: 15 amino acids. The CDR3 spells CASSQRLAGVDTQYF. The CDR3 bases that were read are TGTGCCAGCAGTCAAAGACTAGCGGGGGTCGATACG.

Here the CDR3 reads CSARGQTGADEKLFF. The part of the CDR3 DNA that was read is TGCAGTGCTAGAGGCCAGACAGGGGCGGATGAAAAG. This sequence joins TRBV20-1 and TRBJ2-2; the match to TRBD1 covers 8 bases. The read gets to within 3 residues of the CDR3 end, and the germline J gene fills in the rest. Germline assignment: CDR1 DFQATT and CDR2 SNEGSKA (reference sequence). The CDR3 extends over 15 amino acids.

Note on this clone: The CDR3 is cut off 3 residues early in the read; its end comes from the germline J gene. J is TRBJ2-4 and V is TRBV18, with 10 bases lining up with TRBD1. The CDR3 consists of 15 residues. Germline-derived CDR1 and CDR2 are KGHSH and LQKENI. The CDR3 is CASSSRGTGVLGQYF. The CDR3 bases that were read are TGTGCCAGCTCATCACGCGGGACAGGGGTCTTAGGT.

Comment on this clone: The read ends 3 residues before the CDR3 terminus; that terminus is restored from the germline J gene. This sequence joins TRBV20-1 and TRBJ2-1; 13 positions match TRBD2. The germline V gene has CDR1 DFQATT and CDR2 SNEGSKA (reference sequence). V gave up 5 bases and J gave up 0 bases; unmatched junction bases: 13. This CDR3 spans 19 amino acids. The chain's CDR3 is CSAPRTSGGPPSSYNEQFF. The sequenced CDR3 bases are TGCAGTGCTCCCCGGACTAGCGGGGGCCCCCCGAGCTCCTACAATGAG.

Regarding this clone: The read halts 3 residues ahead of the CDR3 end, with the missing end drawn from the germline J gene. V and J are TRBV28 and TRBJ1-5; D not resolved. This CDR3 has 14 residues. Per germline, CDR1 MDHEN and CDR2 SYDVKM. V dropped 5 bases and J dropped 2 bases, with 10 bases sitting between them. The part of the CDR3 DNA that was read is TGTGCCAGCAGTCCCACGGTGGGCAATCAGCCC. It yields the protein CASSPTVGNQP. The complete CDR3 sequence is CASSPTVGNQPQHF. Full variable domain (remainder filled in from reference TRBV28 and TRBJ1-5): DVKVTQSSRYLVKRTGEKVFLECVQDMDHENMFWYRQDPGLGLRLIYFSYDVKMKEKGDIPEGYSVSREKKERFSLILESASTNQTSMYLCASSPTVGNQPQHFGDGTRLSIL.

As to this clone: The CDR3 extends 3 residues past the end of the read, so its final part is completed from the germline J gene. The genes are TRBV30 and TRBJ1-1, with D perhaps TRBD1 (6 bases). Per germline, CDR1 GTSNPN and CDR2 SVGIG (reference sequence). This CDR3 is 13 amino acids long. The germline V and J ends were trimmed by 3 bases and 1 base, with 9 bases remaining between them. The covered CDR3 bases are TGTGCCTGGAGACAGGGTGGGAACACTGAA. This translates into CAWRQGGNTE. The CDR3, in full, reads CAWRQGGNTEAFF.

Concerning this clone itself: Sequencing ends 3 residues short of the CDR3 end; the germline J gene provides the rest. V usage is TRBV2 and J usage is TRBJ1-6; 9 bases match TRBD1. Trimming took 6 bases from V and 0 from J; bases not matched to a gene: 3. This CDR3 is built from 16 residues. The V gene's germline CDR1 is SNHLY and CDR2 FYNNEI. CDR3 DNA (partial): TGTGCCAGCAGAGTACAGGGGGCCTCCTATAATTCACCC. It encodes CASRVQGASYNSP. The full CDR3 sequence reads CASRVQGASYNSPLHF. Drawing the rest from reference TRBV2 and TRBJ1-6, the complete variable domain is EPEVTQTPSHQVTQMGQEVILRCVPISNHLYFYWYRQILGQKVEFLVSFYNNEISEKSEIFDDQFSVERPDGSNFTLKIRSTKLEDSAMYFCASRVQGASYNSPLHFGNGTRLTVT.